The 22 T cell receptor beta chains given below trace back to one sample, sequenced in a study of T cells after yellow fever vaccination. Using its own MiXCR run on the 5' RACE reads, TCRdb lists one record per CDR3 protein. The sample lists roughly 170,000 distinct CDR3 sequences, 6.2% occurring once. Sequencing used CD4+ T cells sorted from PBMCs, obtained on the day of the first yellow fever vaccination. Receptors were obtained from a man between 18 and 29 years old who received the YFV17D yellow fever vaccine.

At least ten counts were recorded for this clonotype. The chain employs TRBV9 and TRBJ2-7, with 7 bases matching TRBD1. Germline-derived CDR1 and CDR2 are SGDLS and YYNGEE. The CDR3 is made up of 14 amino acids. Trimming removed 2 bases from V and 5 bases from J; junction bases left unmatched: 7. The CDR3 bases are TGTGCCAGCAGCGTCTCACAGGGGCCCCACGAGCAGTACTTC. It yields the protein CASSVSQGPHEQYF.

The chain joins TRBV12-5 to TRBJ2-7, with D perhaps matching TRBD1 or TRBD2 (7 bases each). The CDR3 consists of 16 residues. V shed 0 bases and J shed 7 bases, with 19 bases lying between them. Germline CDR1 LGHNT, CDR2 FRNRAP. In DNA, the CDR3 is TGTGCTAGTGGTTTGGTTCTCGGGCAGGGGGGAGGGGAGCAGTACTTC. Translated: CASGLVLGQGGGEQYF.

This clonotype was seen more than once but under ten times. V is TRBV20-1 and J is TRBJ1-2, with TRBD1 matching 7 bases. The V gene's germline CDR1 is DFQATT and CDR2 SNEGSKA (reference sequence). CDR3 length: 12 residues. The junction had 4 bases not matched to a gene; V was cut back by 2 bases and J by 7 bases. The CDR3 spells CSARSGGGGYTF. CDR3 nucleotide sequence: TGCAGTGCTAGATCAGGGGGAGGTGGCTACACCTTC.

This clonotype was recorded a few times. The rearrangement links TRBV5-1 to TRBJ2-7, with 8 bases lining up with TRBD1. With V trimmed by 3 bases and J by 2 bases, 4 bases remained unmatched. The CDR3 totals 14 residues. Germline lookup yields CDR1 SGHRS and CDR2 YFSETQ. The CDR3 DNA sequence: TGCGCCAGCAGCTCTCGGACAGGGACCTACGAGCAGTACTTC. This sequence encodes CASSSRTGTYEQYF.

This clonotype appeared many times. The V call is TRBV7-2, the J call TRBJ2-3, with D unclear. The germline V gene has CDR1 SGHTA and CDR2 FQGNSA. The V end lost 5 bases, the J end lost 2 bases, and 8 bases lay between the germline ends. The CDR3 runs to 13 residues. The CDR3: CASSPKNTDTQYF. The CDR3 DNA is TGTGCCAGCAGCCCGAAGAACACAGATACGCAGTATTTT.

This clonotype came up once. This sequence joins TRBV20-1 and TRBJ1-2; 7 positions match TRBD1. The V segment lost 6 bases and the J segment 6 bases; nucleotides outside the gene matches: 7. This CDR3 has 12 residues. Per germline, CDR1 DFQATT and CDR2 SNEGSKA (reference sequence). This chain's CDR3 is CSAPTGRDGYTF. The CDR3 DNA is TGCAGTGCGCCGACAGGGAGAGATGGCTACACCTTC.

This clonotype has only a few counts. The genes are TRBV11-2 and TRBJ2-1, with 9 nucleotides matching TRBD1. CDR1 SGHAT and CDR2 FQNNGV come from the germline V gene. Trimming at V came to 5 bases and at J to 8 bases, leaving 10 bases not matched to a gene. This CDR3 is 15 amino acids long. The CDR3 DNA reads TGTGCCAGCAGCGCCCGGGGACAGGGAGGTTATGAGCAGTTCTTC. As protein: CASSARGQGGYEQFF.

The gene calls are TRBV19 and TRBJ1-6, with a tentative D call TRBD1 (6 bases). This CDR3 spans 16 amino acids. From germline, CDR1 is LNHDA and CDR2 SQIVND (reference sequence). The V end lost 3 bases, the J end lost 6 bases, and 15 bases lay between the germline ends. For the CDR3, the DNA is TGTGCCAGTAGTATCCCGGGACAAGGCCTTAATTCACCCCTCCACTTT. Translated, it gives CASSIPGQGLNSPLHF.

This clonotype was counted ten times or more. The genes are TRBV6-1 and TRBJ2-5; 11 bases are a match to TRBD2. The CDR3 spans 15 residues. The V segment lost 5 bases and the J segment 2 bases; nucleotides outside the gene matches: 4. The germline V gene encodes CDR1 MNHNS and CDR2 SASEGT. CDR3 amino acids: CASSRLAGGQETQYF. The CDR3 DNA reads as TGTGCCAGCAGTCGGCTAGCGGGGGGTCAAGAGACCCAGTACTTC.

In its sample, this clonotype was seen a few times. V gene TRBV6-1 combines with J gene TRBJ2-7; either TRBD1 or TRBD2 may supply D (5 bases each). Germline CDR1 reads MNHNS; CDR2 reads SASEGT. This CDR3 region has 13 residues. V lost 7 bases and J 3 bases, leaving 13 bases between the germline ends. Here the CDR3 DNA reads TGTGCCAGCACCCGGGGCAGGGTCTACGAGCAGTACTTC. It encodes CASTRGRVYEQYF.

This clonotype showed up many times. The chain combines TRBV12-3 or TRBV12-4 with TRBJ2-7; no definite D call. This CDR3 region has 12 residues. The V gene lost 6 bases and the J gene lost 0 bases, with 6 bases spanning the gap. CDR3 sequence reads: CASRSSSYEQYF. Written as DNA, the CDR3 is TGTGCCAGCAGGAGTAGCTCCTACGAGCAGTACTTC.

This clonotype was picked up many times. The chain has TRBV29-1 and TRBJ1-5, with D tentatively TRBD1 (5 bases). CDR1 SQVTM and CDR2 ANQGSEA come from the germline V gene. The CDR3 covers 13 residues. V was cut by 4 bases and J by 3 bases, with 10 bases left in between. CDR3 DNA sequence: TGCAGCGTTGCCGAGGGGTTCAATCAGCCCCAGCATTTT. This translates into CSVAEGFNQPQHF.

This clonotype was counted between two and nine times. This chain joins TRBV27 and TRBJ1-1, with D perhaps TRBD1 (6 bases). The CDR3 covers 13 residues. V was trimmed by 7 bases and J by 1 base, leaving 10 bases between them. Germline V gene sequence: CDR1 MNHEY, CDR2 SMNVEV (reference sequence). The CDR3 protein is CASKPTGNTEAFF. CDR3 coding DNA: TGTGCCAGCAAACCGACAGGGAACACTGAAGCTTTCTTT.

The rearrangement links TRBV12-5 to TRBJ1-1; D is perhaps TRBD1 (5 bases). CDR3 size: 12 residues. The germline V and J ends were trimmed by 5 bases and 6 bases, with 10 bases remaining between them. Germline V gene lookup returns CDR1 LGHNT and CDR2 FRNRAP. The CDR3, as DNA: TGTGCTAGTGGTCCGGGGGGGGCTGAAGCTTTCTTT. Its protein is CASGPGGAEAFF.

This clonotype has more than one count but fewer than ten. The chain recombines TRBV20-1 with TRBJ2-2; TRBD1 aligns across 9 bases. This CDR3 contains 14 residues. Unmatched junction bases numbered 5, after V lost 5 bases and J lost 4 bases. From germline, CDR1 is DFQATT and CDR2 SNEGSKA (reference sequence). CDR3 nucleotides: TGCAGTGCTCTCGGGACAGGGACCACCGGGGAGCTGTTTTTT. It is translated as CSALGTGTTGELFF.

This clonotype was seen repeatedly, ten times or more. This chain connects TRBV19 to TRBJ1-1; D unresolved. V lost 4 bases to trimming and J lost 4 bases, with 10 bases between them. The germline V gene encodes CDR1 LNHDA and CDR2 SQIVND (reference sequence). CDR3 length equals 13 residues. The CDR3: CASSNHELTEAFF. In DNA form, the CDR3 reads TGTGCCAGTAGTAACCATGAGCTCACTGAAGCTTTCTTT.

This clonotype was observed at least ten times. The chain is built from TRBV9 and TRBJ1-2, with unresolved D. The CDR3 loop spans 13 amino acids. Germline CDR1 reads SGDLS; CDR2 reads YYNGEE. Trimming stripped 4 bases from V and 8 bases from J, with 15 bases between. The CDR3 protein is CASSPDGVGGYTF. The DNA of the CDR3 is TGTGCCAGCAGCCCTGACGGCGTCGGGGGCTACACCTTC. Using reference TRBV9 and TRBJ1-2 for the parts outside the CDR3, the full variable domain is DSGVTQTPKHLITATGQRVTLRCSPRSGDLSVYWYQQSLDQGLQFLIQYYNGEERAKGNILERFSAQQFPDLHSELNLSSLELGDSALYFCASSPDGVGGYTFGSGTRLTVV.

This clonotype was seen many times. This CDR3 fails to terminate in the conserved phenylalanine or tryptophan, so it likely reflects a read error. No DNA is shown, since the ends of the CDR3 on it are uncertain; the CDR3 is the one TCRdb lists. The gene calls are TRBV27 and TRBJ2-7; the tabulated D call, TRBD1, remains unverified against the DNA. CDR1 and CDR2 (germline): MNHEY, SMNVEV (reference sequence). The CDR3 numbers 12 amino acids, ends counted. CDR3 loop: CASSTGGTGLSL.

The chain links TRBV6-5 to TRBJ2-3; TRBD1 aligns across 8 bases. CDR1 and CDR2 from the germline V gene are MNHEY and SVGAGI. CDR3 size: 16 residues. The trim removed 2 bases at V and 3 bases at J, leaving 7 bases unmatched. CDR3: CASSYAPTGGTDTQYF. The CDR3 DNA reads TGTGCCAGCAGTTACGCCCCAACAGGGGGAACAGATACGCAGTATTTT.

V usage is TRBV7-9 and J usage is TRBJ1-4; perhaps TRBD1 as D (6 bases). The CDR3 loop spans 16 amino acids. In germline, CDR1 is SEHNR, CDR2 FQNEAQ (reference sequence). V lost 4 bases to trimming and J lost 2 bases, with 14 bases between them. CDR3 protein: CASSYIPGVTNEKLFF. The CDR3 DNA reads TGTGCCAGCAGCTATATACCAGGGGTTACTAATGAAAAACTGTTTTTT.

The table lists this clonotype with a few counts. This rearrangement joins TRBV12-3 or TRBV12-4 to TRBJ2-5; perhaps TRBD2 as D (6 bases). Trimming removed 4 bases from V and 4 bases from J, with 16 bases in between. The CDR3 contains 15 residues. CDR3: CASSSRLAPGETQYF. The CDR3, as DNA: TGTGCCAGCAGTTCTCGTCTAGCGCCTGGAGAGACCCAGTACTTC.

The rearrangement uses TRBV20-1 and TRBJ1-5; D unresolved. The V gene's germline CDR1 is DFQATT and CDR2 SNEGSKA (reference sequence). V dropped 4 bases and J dropped 0 bases, with 7 bases sitting between them. The CDR3 totals 13 residues. CDR3 DNA sequence: TGCAGTGCTACGGGCTCTAGCAATCAGCCCCAGCATTTT. Residues: CSATGSSNQPQHF.